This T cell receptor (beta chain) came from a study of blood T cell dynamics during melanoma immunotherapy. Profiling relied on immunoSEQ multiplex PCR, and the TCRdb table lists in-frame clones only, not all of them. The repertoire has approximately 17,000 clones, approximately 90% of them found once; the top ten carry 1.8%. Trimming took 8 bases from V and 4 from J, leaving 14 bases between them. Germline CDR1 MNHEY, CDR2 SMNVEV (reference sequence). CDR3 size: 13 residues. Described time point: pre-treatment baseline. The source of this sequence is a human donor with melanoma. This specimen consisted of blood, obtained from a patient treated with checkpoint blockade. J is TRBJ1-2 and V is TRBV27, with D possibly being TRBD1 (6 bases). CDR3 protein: CASEGGESYGYTF. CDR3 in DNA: TGTGCCAGCGAGGGGGGAGAGTCCTATGGCTACACCTTC.